This T cell receptor (beta chain) was retrieved from a study of CD8 T cells in ankylosing spondylitis. This clonotype was recorded only once. What it recognizes is unknown. The TCR beta libraries were generated through quantitative 5'-RACE incorporating molecular barcodes. One entry per CDR3 protein results from TCRdb running MiXCR on the 5' RACE reads. This sample has 200,000 to 250,000 distinct CDR3 sequences, with around 16% found just once. General observations from the study: What seemed typical of ankylosing spondylitis blood was a TCR beta motif built from several highly homologous variants. Researchers report that disease-linked clones proved CD8+ and relatively rare in peripheral blood. The authors reported significant enrichment of disease-linked clones in matched ankylosing spondylitis synovial fluid.

The TCR comes from a male donor with ankylosing spondylitis. The sequenced sample was blood, either unsorted or a sorted T cell fraction (not recorded which).

CDR3 in amino acids: CASSFWEGGDYGYTF. CDR3 DNA: TGTGCCAGCAGCTTCTGGGAGGGCGGTGATTATGGCTACACCTTC. The chain links TRBV5-4 to TRBJ1-2; no reliable D call. CDR1 and CDR2 from the germline V gene are SGHNT and YYREEE (reference sequence). V was cut by 2 bases and J by 5 bases, with 16 bases left in between. CDR3 length equals 15 residues.